Listed below are T cell receptor beta chains from one sample, sequenced in a study of CD8 T cells in Susac syndrome. TCRdb called the immunoSEQ multiplex PCR reads again in MiXCR, with one record for every CDR3 protein. The sample has 150,000 to 200,000 distinct CDR3 sequences, roughly 92% seen once. The sequencing sample was made of CD4+ T cells from PBMCs. The receptors were gathered from a human donor with Susac syndrome. The CDR3 runs from the conserved cysteine through the conserved F or W. D genes are given only for firm matches. The size of a clone is reported for some rows only, either as once, few or many, or as a class for expanded clones.

J gene: TRBJ1-1
clone size: once
D gene: NA
V gene: TRBV20-1
CDR3 DNA: TGCAGTGCTAGAGATGCCCGCAGGGACCGGTCCTCTGAAGCTTTCTTT
CDR3 protein: CSARDARRDRSSEAFF

J gene: TRBJ2-5
clone size: NA
D gene: NA
V gene: TRBV5-1
CDR3 DNA: TGCGCCAGCAGCAGCATTGGGACACTCCAAGAGACCCAGTACTTC
CDR3 protein: CASSSIGTLQETQYF

J gene: TRBJ2-3
clone size: NA
D gene: TRBD2
V gene: TRBV4-2
CDR3 DNA: TGTGCCAGCAGCCAAGAGCGGGGGGCAACATCCACAGATACGCAGTATTTT
CDR3 protein: CASSQERGATSTDTQYF

J gene: TRBJ2-3
clone size: NA
D gene: TRBD1
V gene: TRBV24-1
CDR3 DNA: TGTGCCACCAGTGATTCTCGACAGGGGAGCACAGATACGCAGTATTTT
CDR3 protein: CATSDSRQGSTDTQYF

J gene: TRBJ2-1
clone size: NA
D gene: NA
V gene: TRBV12-3/TRBV12-4
CDR3 DNA: TGTGCCAGCAGTTTGTTGAATGAGCAGTTCTTC
CDR3 protein: CASSLLNEQFF

J gene: TRBJ2-3
clone size: once
D gene: TRBD2
V gene: TRBV20-1
CDR3 DNA: TGCAGTGCTAGAGGGACTAGCTCGGGCACAGATACGCAGTATTTT
CDR3 protein: CSARGTSSGTDTQYF

J gene: TRBJ2-1
clone size: NA
D gene: NA
V gene: TRBV27
CDR3 DNA: TGTGCCAGCAGTAAAGGTAATGAGCAGTTCTTC
CDR3 protein: CASSKGNEQFF

J gene: TRBJ2-3
clone size: NA
D gene: TRBD2
V gene: TRBV6-5
CDR3 DNA: TGTGCCAGCAGTTACTCAACTAGCGGGGTGGGCACAGATACGCAGTATTTT
CDR3 protein: CASSYSTSGVGTDTQYF

J gene: TRBJ2-1
clone size: NA
D gene: TRBD1
V gene: TRBV4-1
CDR3 DNA: TGCGCCAGCAGCCAAGGGACAGGGGGCTGGGGTGAGCAGTTCTTC
CDR3 protein: CASSQGTGGWGEQFF

J gene: TRBJ2-3
clone size: NA
D gene: NA
V gene: TRBV30
CDR3 DNA: TGTGCCTGGAGTGGCGGGAGCACAGATACGCAGTATTTT
CDR3 protein: CAWSGGSTDTQYF

J gene: TRBJ1-5
clone size: once
D gene: NA
V gene: TRBV20-1
CDR3 DNA: TGCAGTGCTAGTCCCAGGTCAAATCAGCCCCAGCATTTT
CDR3 protein: CSASPRSNQPQHF

J gene: TRBJ2-7
clone size: NA
D gene: TRBD2
V gene: TRBV7-2
CDR3 DNA: TGTGCCAGCAGGTTAGCGGGGGCCTACGAGCAGTACTTC
CDR3 protein: CASRLAGAYEQYF

J gene: TRBJ1-5
clone size: NA
D gene: NA
V gene: TRBV12-3/TRBV12-4
CDR3 DNA: TGTGCCAGCAGTTTAGCAGGGCTGGGTAATCAGCCCCAGCATTTT
CDR3 protein: CASSLAGLGNQPQHF

J gene: TRBJ1-1
clone size: NA
D gene: NA
V gene: TRBV20-1
CDR3 DNA: TGCAGTCTCCTGACCCCCGAGAACACTGAAGCTTTCTTT
CDR3 protein: CSLLTPENTEAFF

J gene: TRBJ1-3
clone size: NA
D gene: NA
V gene: TRBV3-1
CDR3 DNA: TGTGCCAGCACCCAGGGCCTCTCTGGAAACACCATATATTTT
CDR3 protein: CASTQGLSGNTIYF

J gene: TRBJ1-2
clone size: NA
D gene: TRBD1
V gene: TRBV7-2
CDR3 DNA: TGTGCCTCCCAGGAGGGGGCGCTGGCTATCGGCTACACCTTC
CDR3 protein: CASQEGALAIGYTF

J gene: TRBJ2-5
clone size: NA
D gene: TRBD2
V gene: TRBV6-2/TRBV6-3
CDR3 DNA: TGTGCCAGCAGCGCGGGGGGTAGCGGGGCCCTCCAAGAGACCCAGTACTTC
CDR3 protein: CASSAGGSGALQETQYF

J gene: TRBJ1-1
clone size: NA
D gene: NA
V gene: TRBV11-3
CDR3 DNA: TGTGCCAGCAGCTTGTCCAGGGAGAACACTGAAGCTTTCTTT
CDR3 protein: CASSLSRENTEAFF

J gene: TRBJ2-1
clone size: once
D gene: TRBD1
V gene: TRBV6-5
CDR3 DNA: TGTGCCAGCAGTTACTCCGGGACAGCTTACAATGAGCAGTTCTTC
CDR3 protein: CASSYSGTAYNEQFF

J gene: TRBJ2-1
clone size: NA
D gene: TRBD1
V gene: TRBV4-1
CDR3 DNA: TGCGCCAGCAGCCAAGATGGGACAGGGACCTACAATGAGCAGTTCTTC
CDR3 protein: CASSQDGTGTYNEQFF

J gene: TRBJ2-3
clone size: NA
D gene: NA
V gene: TRBV20-1
CDR3 DNA: TGCAGTGCTAGAGGGGACTCCCGGCGGGGCACAGATACGCAGTATTTT
CDR3 protein: CSARGDSRRGTDTQYF

J gene: TRBJ2-4
clone size: NA
D gene: NA
V gene: TRBV20-1
CDR3 DNA: TGCAGTGCTAGGGACACCTGGTTTGACATTCAGTACTTC
CDR3 protein: CSARDTWFDIQYF

J gene: TRBJ2-5
clone size: NA
D gene: NA
V gene: TRBV25-1
CDR3 DNA: TGTGCCAGCAGTGACCGACTGCTTTTGGAGACCCAGTACTTC
CDR3 protein: CASSDRLLLETQYF

J gene: TRBJ1-1
clone size: NA
D gene: NA
V gene: TRBV15
CDR3 DNA: TGTGCCACCAGCAGAGCCTATAACACTGAAGCTTTCTTT
CDR3 protein: CATSRAYNTEAFF

J gene: TRBJ1-2
clone size: NA
D gene: TRBD1
V gene: TRBV4-1
CDR3 DNA: TGCGCCAGCAGCCAAGATGTGGACAGGGGAAATGGCTACACCTTC
CDR3 protein: CASSQDVDRGNGYTF

J gene: TRBJ2-6
clone size: NA
D gene: NA
V gene: TRBV4-3
CDR3 DNA: TGCGCCAGCAGCCAAGATGGTCCAGCGAAGTCTGGGGCCAACGTCCTGACTTTC
CDR3 protein: CASSQDGPAKSGANVLTF

J gene: TRBJ1-5
clone size: NA
D gene: TRBD1
V gene: TRBV6-5
CDR3 DNA: TGTGCCAGCCAGGGGGCCAAGCATCAGCCCCAGCATTTT
CDR3 protein: CASQGAKHQPQHF

J gene: TRBJ2-7
clone size: NA
D gene: TRBD2
V gene: TRBV7-8
CDR3 DNA: TGTGCCAGCAGCACAGCGTTTGGACTAGCGGGGGGGTACGAGCAGTACTTC
CDR3 protein: CASSTAFGLAGGYEQYF

J gene: TRBJ2-2
clone size: NA
D gene: TRBD1
V gene: TRBV12-3/TRBV12-4
CDR3 DNA: TGTGCCAGCAGTCAACGGGGACAGCGCACCGGGGAGCTGTTTTTT
CDR3 protein: CASSQRGQRTGELFF

J gene: TRBJ2-3
clone size: once
D gene: NA
V gene: TRBV4-1
CDR3 DNA: TGCGCCAGCAGCCAAGGACGAGCCACAGATACGCAGTATTTT
CDR3 protein: CASSQGRATDTQYF

J gene: TRBJ2-1
clone size: NA
D gene: TRBD2
V gene: TRBV12-3/TRBV12-4
CDR3 DNA: TGTGCCAGCAGAGAGGGACTAGCAGAATACAATGAGCAGTTCTTC
CDR3 protein: CASREGLAEYNEQFF

J gene: TRBJ2-3
clone size: once
D gene: TRBD1
V gene: TRBV20-1
CDR3 DNA: TGCAGTGCTAGTTTGGTCCGACAGGGGGGAACAGATACGCAGTATTTT
CDR3 protein: CSASLVRQGGTDTQYF

J gene: TRBJ2-1
clone size: NA
D gene: NA
V gene: TRBV2
CDR3 DNA: TGTGCCAGCAGCGGGGGTTCCCAGGGGAAGTATGAGCAGTTCTTC
CDR3 protein: CASSGGSQGKYEQFF

J gene: TRBJ2-2
clone size: NA
D gene: NA
V gene: TRBV4-3
CDR3 DNA: TGCGCCAGCAGCCTTCGGACAGAAAGCACCGGGGAGCTGTTTTTT
CDR3 protein: CASSLRTESTGELFF

J gene: TRBJ1-1
clone size: NA
D gene: NA
V gene: TRBV18
CDR3 DNA: TGTGCCAGCTCACCACGGCAGTTGGAGGCTGAAGCTTTCTTT
CDR3 protein: CASSPRQLEAEAFF

J gene: TRBJ2-7
clone size: once
D gene: NA
V gene: TRBV12-5
CDR3 DNA: TGTGCTAGTGGTCCTCAAGGGGGAGTCTACGAGCAGTACTTC
CDR3 protein: CASGPQGGVYEQYF

J gene: TRBJ2-5
clone size: NA
D gene: NA
V gene: TRBV10-3
CDR3 DNA: TGTGCCATCAGTGAACAGAGATCTCAAGAGACCCAGTACTTC
CDR3 protein: CAISEQRSQETQYF

J gene: TRBJ2-5
clone size: NA
D gene: TRBD2
V gene: TRBV6-1
CDR3 DNA: TGTGCCAGCAGTGATTCTGGCTTAGCGGGGGGACAAGAGACCCAGTACTTC
CDR3 protein: CASSDSGLAGGQETQYF

J gene: TRBJ1-1
clone size: NA
D gene: NA
V gene: TRBV3-1
CDR3 DNA: TGTGCCAGCAGCCAAGAGTTGGGACTGGAAGCTTTCTTT
CDR3 protein: CASSQELGLEAFF

J gene: TRBJ2-1
clone size: NA
D gene: NA
V gene: TRBV20-1
CDR3 DNA: TGCAGTGCCCCGGCCCGGCGGACCAACAATGAGCAGTTCTTC
CDR3 protein: CSAPARRTNNEQFF